The 29 T cell receptor beta chains below were found in one sample sequenced in a study of blood T cell repertoires in COVID-19. Some clones are missing from TCRdb's copy, which holds only in-frame ones; the method was immunoSEQ multiplex PCR. The table has approximately 59,000 clones, roughly 81% seen once. The sample consisted of peripheral blood. All receptors derive from a man at least 80 years old with acute or convalescent COVID-19.

This clone was detected once. The CDR3 here is CASPYRRDRVHEQYF. As DNA, the CDR3 is TGTGCCAGCCCCTACCGGCGGGACAGGGTCCACGAGCAGTACTTC. The rearrangement links TRBV6-5 to TRBJ2-7, with 9 bases that match TRBD1. Germline CDR1 reads MNHEY; CDR2 reads SVGAGI. The CDR3 extends over 15 amino acids. Losses at the gene ends were 8 bases for V and 5 bases for J; bases not matched to a gene: 13.

The chain couples TRBV25-1 to TRBJ1-2, with D perhaps matching TRBD1 (5 bases). Trimming cost V 7 bases and J 8 bases, with 17 bases left between them. Germline values: CDR1 MGHDK, CDR2 SYGVNS. The CDR3 loop spans 13 amino acids. This chain's CDR3 is CASKGGRGYGYTF. CDR3 in DNA: TGTGCCAGCAAAGGAGGGCGGGGGTACGGCTACACCTTC.

The J gene is TRBJ1-2, the V gene TRBV27; possibly TRBD1 for D (5 bases). From germline, CDR1 is MNHEY and CDR2 SMNVEV (reference sequence). This CDR3 region has 13 residues. Trimming removed 2 bases at V and 4 bases at J, with 8 bases between. CDR3 region: CASSLGGVYGYTF. CDR3 bases: TGTGCCAGCAGTTTAGGAGGGGTCTATGGCTACACCTTC.

The rearrangement links TRBV27 to TRBJ2-5; D may be TRBD2 (6 bases). Germline lookup yields CDR1 MNHEY and CDR2 SMNVEV (reference sequence). This CDR3 has 16 amino acids. V gave up 4 bases and J gave up 2 bases, with 17 bases separating them. In DNA form, the CDR3 reads TGTGCCAGCAGTTCATCTAAGACTAGGAATCAAGAGACCCAGTACTTC. This encodes CASSSSKTRNQETQYF.

This clone has just one count. This chain uses TRBV4-3 with TRBJ2-7; D remains ambiguous. There are 15 residues in the CDR3. CDR1 is LGHNA, CDR2 YSLEER, per germline. V was trimmed by 0 bases and J by 4 bases, leaving 13 bases between them. The CDR3 region has the DNA TGCGCCAGCAGCCAAGAGAACCTGCGGTATTACGAGCAGTACTTC. This sequence encodes CASSQENLRYYEQYF.

V gene TRBV5-4 combines with J gene TRBJ2-1, with 15 bases matching TRBD2. V trimming: 4 bases; J trimming: 9 bases; junction bases outside the gene matches: 8. CDR1 and CDR2 (germline): SGHNT, YYREEE (reference sequence). This CDR3 has 16 amino acids. The CDR3 region has the DNA TGTGCCAGCAGCCTCCCCGGGACTAGCGGGAGGAGTGAGCAGTTCTTC. Amino acids: CASSLPGTSGRSEQFF.

In its sample, this clone is medium-sized. V usage is TRBV24-1 and J usage is TRBJ2-3, with 12 bases identical to TRBD2. Unmatched junction bases numbered 8, after V lost 5 bases and J lost 6 bases. Germline CDR1 reads KGHDR; CDR2 reads SFDVKD. The CDR3 is made up of 16 amino acids. The CDR3 DNA reads TGTGCCACCAGTGTGTCTAGCGGGAGGGCCTTGGATACGCAGTATTTT. Translating gives CATSVSSGRALDTQYF.

The chain employs TRBV19 and TRBJ1-2, with 7 bases aligning to TRBD1. The CDR3 extends over 14 amino acids. Germline V gives CDR1 LNHDA, CDR2 SQIVND (reference sequence). J lost 8 bases, V lost 6 bases, and 12 bases had no gene match. This CDR3 is CASSYPTGPLGYTF. The CDR3 DNA reads as TGTGCCAGTAGCTACCCGACAGGGCCACTGGGCTACACCTTC.

CDR3 sequence reads: CASSLGRGNQPQHF. The CDR3 DNA follows: TGCGCCAGCAGCTTGGGCAGGGGAAATCAGCCCCAGCATTTT. J is TRBJ1-5 and V is TRBV5-1; D possibly corresponds to TRBD1 (6 bases). Between the trimmed V and J ends, which lost 0 bases and 4 bases, there was a span of 8 bases. The CDR3 contains 14 residues. Germline loops: CDR1 SGHRS, CDR2 YFSETQ.

The genes are TRBV12-3 or TRBV12-4 and TRBJ2-1; possibly TRBD2 for D (5 bases). The V gene lost 6 bases and the J gene lost 7 bases, with 10 bases spanning the gap. The CDR3 sequence is 12 residues long. The CDR3 bases are TGTGCCAGCAGAACTAGATCTAATGAGCAGTTCTTC. It codes for CASRTRSNEQFF.

The chain combines TRBV28 with TRBJ2-7, with TRBD1 matching 8 bases. Germline loops: CDR1 MDHEN, CDR2 SYDVKM. With 3 bases clipped from V and 3 bases from J, the junction kept 4 bases outside the gene matches. The CDR3 has 14 amino acids. The CDR3 coding sequence is TGTGCCAGCAGTTTTTGGGGACAGGACTACGAGCAGTACTTC. It specifies CASSFWGQDYEQYF.

This clone showed up just a few times. The chain has TRBV7-3 and TRBJ2-3; TRBD2 matches at 10 bases. Germline assignment: CDR1 SGHTA and CDR2 FQGTGA. J lost 5 bases, V lost 4 bases, and 6 bases had no gene match. The CDR3 totals 15 residues. The CDR3 loop is CASSSGTSVLDTQYF. DNA for the CDR3: TGTGCCAGCAGCTCCGGGACTAGCGTTTTAGATACGCAGTATTTT.

Here the CDR3 reads CASSSPGQPNEKLFF. The CDR3 region has the DNA TGTGCCAGCAGTTCCCCGGGACAGCCAAATGAAAAACTGTTTTTT. The chain combines TRBV28 with TRBJ1-4; 7 bases agree with TRBD1. V gave up 4 bases and J gave up 5 bases; unmatched junction bases: 7. The CDR3 length is 15 residues. Germline loops: CDR1 MDHEN, CDR2 SYDVKM.

This chain joins TRBV7-3 and TRBJ2-1; 8 bases align to TRBD2. The CDR3 is 13 amino acids. CDR1 SGHTA and CDR2 FQGTGA come from the germline V gene. V was clipped by 9 bases and J by 4 bases; unmatched bases: 5. The CDR3 nucleotides are TGTGCCAGTCAGACTAGCGCATACAATGAGCAGTTCTTC. Translation: CASQTSAYNEQFF.

J is TRBJ2-3 and V is TRBV19; D gene unclear. The CDR3 consists of 13 residues. V was cut by 5 bases and J by 0 bases, with 6 bases left in between. The V gene's germline CDR1 is LNHDA and CDR2 SQIVND (reference sequence). The CDR3 is CASSPISTDTQYF. The DNA of the CDR3 is TGTGCCAGTAGTCCCATTAGCACAGATACGCAGTATTTT.

The chain uses TRBV25-1 and TRBJ2-4; TRBD2 matches 8 bases. The CDR3 sequence is 16 residues long. Trimming removed 1 base from V and 2 bases from J; junction bases left unmatched: 4. Germline V lookup: CDR1 MGHDK, CDR2 SYGVNS. CDR3 sequence (DNA): TGTGCCAGCAGTGAATTTGGTAGCGGGACCAAAAACATTCAGTACTTC. Protein: CASSEFGSGTKNIQYF.

CDR3 region: CASSPGLLRDSEHTQYF. The CDR3 DNA reads as TGTGCCAGCAGCCCCGGCTTACTACGGGACTCCGAACATACGCAGTATTTT. The V and J genes are TRBV7-2 and TRBJ2-3, with a tentative D call TRBD2 (6 bases). CDR1 is SGHTA, CDR2 FQGNSA, per germline. The CDR3 is 17 amino acids. V shed 5 bases and J shed 7 bases, with 25 bases lying between them.

This clone occurred many times. This chain joins TRBV14 and TRBJ2-3, with 11 bases matching TRBD2. The V and J ends lost 5 bases and 10 bases, in that order; junction bases with no gene match: 14. There are 16 residues in the CDR3. Germline lookup yields CDR1 SGHDN and CDR2 FVKESK. This chain's CDR3 is CASSSLTSGSPGAQYF. The DNA of the CDR3 is TGTGCCAGCAGCAGCCTCACTAGCGGGAGCCCTGGTGCGCAGTATTTT.

This rearrangement joins TRBV10-3 to TRBJ2-3; tentative D call: TRBD1 (6 bases). The CDR3 loop spans 13 amino acids. CDR1 and CDR2 (germline): ENHRY, SYGVKD. Trimming took off 5 bases at V and 5 bases at J, with 11 bases between the two ends. The CDR3 reads CAISKQGEDTQYF. The CDR3 DNA is TGTGCCATCAGTAAACAGGGTGAAGATACGCAGTATTTT.

A few counts support this clone. This sequence joins TRBV29-1 and TRBJ1-2, with a weak D call TRBD1 (6 bases). CDR3 length: 14 amino acids. Trimming left V 7 bases short and J 2 bases short, with 17 bases between. Germline assignment: CDR1 SQVTM and CDR2 ANQGSEA. CDR3 in amino acids: CSGTTGNINYGYTF. CDR3 nucleotide sequence: TGCAGCGGAACAACAGGGAATATCAACTATGGCTACACCTTC.

This clone showed up just a few times. This sequence joins TRBV4-2 and TRBJ1-2, with 7 bases lining up with TRBD1. The CDR3 loop spans 15 amino acids. Trimming at V came to 5 bases and at J to 5 bases, leaving 11 bases not matched to a gene. Germline loops: CDR1 LGHNA, CDR2 YNFKEQ. In nucleotides, the CDR3 is TGTGCCAGCAGCGGTCGACAGGGCCGCCTTTATGGCTACACCTTC. Translated, it gives CASSGRQGRLYGYTF.

The V gene is TRBV9, the J gene TRBJ1-2, with D unresolved. This CDR3 region has 12 residues. V was clipped by 3 bases and J by 9 bases, with 12 bases between them. Looked up from germline, CDR1 is SGDLS and CDR2 is YYNGEE. Here the CDR3 DNA reads TGTGCCAGCAGCGCCCCAGGTGAGAGCTACACCTTC. Residues: CASSAPGESYTF.

The chain carries TRBV4-1 and TRBJ1-1; TRBD1 aligns across 7 bases. Losses at the gene ends were 6 bases for V and 0 bases for J; bases not matched to a gene: 22. CDR3 length equals 20 residues. Germline CDR1 is MGHRA and CDR2 is YSYEKL. The CDR3 loop reads CASSRRFIATGTEMNTEAFF. CDR3 nucleotide sequence: TGCGCCAGCAGTCGACGATTCATTGCTACCGGGACAGAGATGAACACTGAAGCTTTCTTT.

V gene TRBV5-1 combines with J gene TRBJ2-1; 8 nucleotides agree with TRBD2. There are 19 residues in the CDR3. Germline CDR1 SGHRS, CDR2 YFSETQ. The J segment lost 8 bases and the V segment lost 4 bases, leaving 23 bases of the junction unmatched. In DNA, the CDR3 is TGCGCCAGCAGCCCGCCGGGACTAGTCTCATCGGTCGGGATGGATGAGCAGTTCTTC. Protein product: CASSPPGLVSSVGMDEQFF.

V is TRBV28 and J is TRBJ2-1; D unresolved. Germline loops: CDR1 MDHEN, CDR2 SYDVKM. Trimming stripped 6 bases from V and 7 bases from J, with 7 bases between. The CDR3 runs 11 residues. The CDR3 here is CASSPENEQFF. The CDR3 bases are TGTGCCAGCAGCCCGGAGAATGAGCAGTTCTTC. Based on the CDR3 plus reference TRBV28 and TRBJ2-1, the full variable domain is DVKVTQSSRYLVKRTGEKVFLECVQDMDHENMFWYRQDPGLGLRLIYFSYDVKMKEKGDIPEGYSVSREKKERFSLILESASTNQTSMYLCASSPENEQFFGPGTRLTVL.

This chain connects TRBV28 to TRBJ2-7, with 9 bases matching TRBD1. Losses at the gene ends were 8 bases for V and 5 bases for J; bases not matched to a gene: 13. Germline values: CDR1 MDHEN, CDR2 SYDVKM. This CDR3 is built from 15 residues. CDR3 sequence: CASHNRRDRVDEQYF. The CDR3 nucleotides are TGTGCCAGCCATAACCGTCGGGACAGGGTAGACGAGCAGTACTTC.

The gene calls are TRBV24-1 and TRBJ2-1; 12 bases are shared with TRBD2. Germline trimming cut 4 bases from V and 7 bases from J; bases unmatched to any gene: 16. The CDR3 length is 19 residues. CDR1 is KGHDR and CDR2 is SFDVKD in the germline V gene. CDR3 region: CATSEYASLTSGRPNEQFF. CDR3 coding DNA: TGTGCCACCAGTGAGTACGCCTCTCTGACTAGCGGGAGACCGAATGAGCAGTTCTTC.

This chain uses TRBV27 with TRBJ2-7, with a possible D match to TRBD2 (5 bases). The germline gives CDR1 MNHEY, CDR2 SMNVEV (reference sequence). The length of the CDR3 is 14 residues. V lost 1 base and J 7 bases, leaving 14 bases between the germline ends. CDR3 sequence (DNA): TGTGCCAGCAGTTTATACGCAGCCCCGGGGGAGCAGTACTTC. Its translation: CASSLYAAPGEQYF.

The chain joins TRBV3-1 (or the pseudogene TRBV3-2) to TRBJ1-4; D possibly corresponds to TRBD1 (6 bases). Trimming removed 3 bases from V and 5 bases from J, with 10 bases in between. The CDR3 covers 14 residues. Germline V lookup: CDR1 LGHDT, CDR2 YNNKEL (reference sequence). The CDR3 nucleotides read TGTGCCAGCAGCCAGCAGGGGAGAAATGAAAAACTGTTTTTT. Amino acids: CASSQQGRNEKLFF.